Presented here are 30 T cell receptor beta chains from one specimen sequenced in a study of shared clonotypes between healthy human individuals. Generated by immunoSEQ multiplex PCR, the TCRdb table keeps only in-frame clones and is missing some. The sample lists around 2,100,000 clones, approximately 94% occurring once. As defined, naive CD8 cells were CD45RO-negative and positively selected for CCR7, with terminally differentiated effector memory CD45RA+ cells excluded. Sequencing was performed on naive CD8+ T cells sorted from blood. The receptors originated from a man younger than 35 in good health.

The chain's CDR3 is CASSESREGTGELFF. The CDR3 region has the DNA TGTGCCAGCAGCGAATCCAGGGAAGGGACCGGGGAGCTGTTTTTT. This chain uses TRBV7-8 with TRBJ2-2; TRBD1 might be the D (5 bases). CDR3 length: 15 residues. Germline loops: CDR1 SGHVS, CDR2 FQNEAQ. V dropped 5 bases and J dropped 5 bases, with 15 bases sitting between them.

This sequence joins TRBV5-6 and TRBJ2-7, with 10 nucleotides matching TRBD1. V was clipped by 4 bases and J by 2 bases; unmatched bases: 6. The CDR3 is 15 amino acids. Germline values: CDR1 SGHDT, CDR2 YYEEEE. The DNA of the CDR3 is TGTGCCAGCAGCCCGGGGACAGGGGTCCCCTACGAGCAGTACTTC. Translated: CASSPGTGVPYEQYF.

CDR3 bases: TGTGCCAGCAGTCTAGATGGGACGGGAGAAGCTTTCTTT. This encodes CASSLDGTGEAFF. The chain joins TRBV27 to TRBJ1-1; tentative D call: TRBD1 (5 bases). The CDR3 runs 13 residues. Germline CDR1 is MNHEY and CDR2 is SMNVEV (reference sequence). The V and J ends lost 5 bases and 8 bases respectively, with 15 bases between them.

The V and J genes are TRBV30 and TRBJ1-4; D unresolved. Germline lookup yields CDR1 GTSNPN and CDR2 SVGIG (reference sequence). The germline V and J ends were trimmed by 4 bases and 8 bases, with 11 bases remaining between them. The CDR3 totals 12 residues. CDR3 sequence reads: CAWTQSGEKLFF. In DNA form, the CDR3 reads TGTGCCTGGACTCAGAGCGGGGAAAAACTGTTTTTT.

In its sample, this clone was seen once. The chain employs TRBV28 and TRBJ2-7, with D perhaps TRBD2 (5 bases). The CDR3 consists of 13 residues. V was shortened by 8 bases and J by 1 base, with 12 bases between the two germline ends. The germline gives CDR1 MDHEN, CDR2 SYDVKM. CDR3 coding DNA: TGTGCCAGCGGAGAGACGGGGTCCTACGAGCAGTACTTC. Translating it yields CASGETGSYEQYF.

The rearrangement joins TRBV4-3 to TRBJ2-1; 10 positions match TRBD2. Looked up from germline, CDR1 is LGHNA and CDR2 is YSLEER. The CDR3 length is 14 residues. Trimming cost V 5 bases and J 7 bases; bases outside gene matches: 5. DNA of the CDR3: TGCGCCAGCAGCGGGCATAGCGGGGGGAATGAGCAGTTCTTC. Protein: CASSGHSGGNEQFF.

Details on this clone: Other DNA sequences in this sample translate to the same CDR3. This rearrangement joins TRBV9 to TRBJ2-7, with 7 positions matching TRBD1. Losses at the gene ends were 3 bases for V and 2 bases for J; bases not matched to a gene: 5. Germline CDR1 reads SGDLS; CDR2 reads YYNGEE. The CDR3 runs 14 residues. The CDR3 loop is CASSAGTEAYEQYF. The CDR3 DNA reads as TGTGCCAGCAGCGCCGGGACAGAGGCCTACGAGCAGTACTTC.

In this sample, this clone turned up a few times. At the DNA level, this CDR3 is encoded by other sequences in the same sample as well. The gene calls are TRBV7-6 and TRBJ2-7, with D maybe TRBD1 (5 bases). The CDR3 sequence is 13 residues long. CDR1 is SGHVS and CDR2 is FNYEAQ in the germline V gene. Deletions cut 0 bases from V and 2 bases from J, with 5 bases between. CDR3 nucleotides: TGTGCCAGCAGCTTAGCAGGGGCCTACGAGCAGTACTTC. It is translated as CASSLAGAYEQYF.

V is TRBV15 and J is TRBJ2-7; D is unresolved. Germline values: CDR1 LNHNV, CDR2 YYDKDF (reference sequence). V gave up 0 bases and J gave up 0 bases, with 9 bases separating them. This CDR3 has 15 amino acids. The CDR3 sequence is CATSRDRASSYEQYF. For the CDR3, the DNA is TGTGCCACCAGCAGAGATCGGGCGAGCTCCTACGAGCAGTACTTC.

This clone was detected only once. The J gene is TRBJ2-3, the V gene TRBV10-3; 10 nucleotides agree with TRBD2. The CDR3 sequence is 19 residues long. CDR1 is ENHRY, CDR2 SYGVKD, per germline. Trimming removed 2 bases from V and 0 bases from J; junction bases left unmatched: 11. The CDR3 DNA follows: TGTGCCATCAGTGAGGAGAGGACTAGCGGATTCACTAGCACAGATACGCAGTATTTT. It translates to CAISEERTSGFTSTDTQYF.

This clone was recorded only once. The V and J genes are TRBV14 and TRBJ2-7; 12 bases align to TRBD2. CDR1 SGHDN and CDR2 FVKESK come from the germline V gene. The V and J ends lost 4 bases and 7 bases, in that order; junction bases with no gene match: 23. CDR3 size: 20 residues. CDR3 nucleotide sequence: TGTGCCAGCAGCCCATCCCCGGGACTAGCGGGCGACGGGTCTAGCTGGGAGCAGTACTTC. Translation gives CASSPSPGLAGDGSSWEQYF.

The chain links TRBV6-5 to TRBJ2-1; D is uncertain. The CDR3 runs 14 residues. V was pared by 0 bases and J by 6 bases, with 9 bases between. Germline V gene lookup returns CDR1 MNHEY and CDR2 SVGAGI. The chain's CDR3 is CASSYSEQFNEQFF. The CDR3 DNA reads TGTGCCAGCAGTTACTCGGAGCAGTTCAATGAGCAGTTCTTC.

This sequence joins TRBV9 and TRBJ2-3; 11 nucleotides agree with TRBD2. From germline, CDR1 is SGDLS and CDR2 YYNGEE. Trimming took 0 bases from V and 2 from J; bases not matched to a gene: 8. The CDR3 contains 18 residues. The CDR3 spells CASSVDSLAGGLTDTQYF. The DNA of the CDR3 is TGTGCCAGCAGCGTAGACTCTCTAGCGGGAGGCCTCACAGATACGCAGTATTTT.

The V gene is TRBV10-3, the J gene TRBJ1-1; no clear D gene. The ends were cut back, 4 bases at V and 8 bases at J, with 14 bases in the middle. The CDR3 loop spans 13 amino acids. The germline gives CDR1 ENHRY, CDR2 SYGVKD. CDR3 DNA: TGTGCCATCAGTGTTGGAAGTATCGCGGAAGCTTTCTTT. Translation gives CAISVGSIAEAFF.

The chain links TRBV7-3 to TRBJ2-3, with TRBD1 matching 9 bases. Germline V gene data show CDR1 as SGHTA and CDR2 as FQGTGA. After removal of 4 bases from V and 5 bases from J, the junction contained 4 bases not matched to a gene. This CDR3 spans 14 amino acids. CDR3 DNA sequence: TGTGCCAGCAGCTCGGGACAGGGACGAGATACGCAGTATTTT. The encoded protein is CASSSGQGRDTQYF.

This rearrangement joins TRBV7-9 to TRBJ2-1; D gene unclear. V lost 5 bases, J lost 5 bases, and 16 bases lay in between. The CDR3 runs 15 residues. Germline CDR1 is SEHNR and CDR2 is FQNEAQ (reference sequence). The CDR3, as DNA: TGTGCCAGCAGCCACCCATACGGGCTGAACAATGAGCAGTTCTTC. It codes for CASSHPYGLNNEQFF.

In regard to this clone: Other DNA sequences from this sample encode an identical CDR3 as well. The chain links TRBV10-1 to TRBJ1-1; 7 nucleotides agree with TRBD1. Trimming took 0 bases from V and 5 from J; bases not matched to a gene: 3. The germline CDR1 and CDR2 sequences are WNHNN and SYGVQD (reference sequence). This CDR3 spans 14 amino acids. DNA of the CDR3: TGCGCCAGCAGTGAGTCCCCAGGGGGGACTGAAGCTTTCTTT. Translating gives CASSESPGGTEAFF.

J is TRBJ2-2 and V is TRBV19; D is possibly TRBD1 (6 bases). Trimming removed 3 bases at V and 0 bases at J, with 8 bases between. CDR3 length: 15 residues. Germline values: CDR1 LNHDA, CDR2 SQIVND (reference sequence). CDR3 sequence reads: CASSIRDTNTGELFF. The CDR3 DNA follows: TGTGCCAGTAGTATTCGGGACACGAACACCGGGGAGCTGTTTTTT.

This clone came up once. The rearrangement uses TRBV6-1 and TRBJ1-3; D is unresolved. The germline V and J ends were trimmed by 2 bases and 3 bases, with 14 bases remaining between them. Germline CDR1 is MNHNS and CDR2 is SASEGT. The CDR3 extends over 16 amino acids. CDR3 region: CASSENLRPNGNTIYF. DNA of the CDR3: TGTGCCAGCAGTGAAAACCTCCGACCAAATGGAAACACCATATATTTT.

The gene calls are TRBV7-3 and TRBJ2-5; D is tentatively TRBD1 or TRBD2 (5 bases each). Germline lookup yields CDR1 SGHTA and CDR2 FQGTGA. V dropped 6 bases and J dropped 2 bases, with 13 bases sitting between them. The CDR3 runs to 14 residues. CDR3 sequence (DNA): TGTGCCAGCAGTTCAATTGGGGGACAAGAGACCCAGTACTTC. Translated: CASSSIGGQETQYF.

This chain links TRBV5-1 with TRBJ1-1; 11 bases match TRBD1. Trimming at V came to 4 bases and at J to 2 bases, leaving 10 bases not matched to a gene. The germline CDR1 and CDR2 sequences are SGHRS and YFSETQ. The CDR3 consists of 17 residues. In DNA form, the CDR3 reads TGCGCCAGCAGCCCGCCCGGACAGGGGGCTTTAAACACTGAAGCTTTCTTT. Protein: CASSPPGQGALNTEAFF.

V gene TRBV28 combines with J gene TRBJ2-7, with TRBD1 matching over 9 bases. Looked up from germline, CDR1 is MDHEN and CDR2 is SYDVKM. This CDR3 comprises 15 residues. With 3 bases clipped from V and 2 bases from J, the junction kept 5 bases outside the gene matches. CDR3 DNA sequence: TGTGCCAGCAGTTTTAGGGGACAGGGAGCCTACGAGCAGTACTTC. The encoded protein is CASSFRGQGAYEQYF.

V usage is TRBV27 and J usage is TRBJ1-1; D remains ambiguous. From germline, CDR1 is MNHEY and CDR2 SMNVEV (reference sequence). Trimming stripped 3 bases from V and 3 bases from J, with 8 bases between. The CDR3 totals 13 residues. The CDR3 loop reads CASSFSRDTEAFF. The CDR3 DNA follows: TGTGCCAGCAGTTTTTCGAGGGACACTGAAGCTTTCTTT.

The rearrangement uses TRBV2 and TRBJ1-2; D unresolved. Deletions cut 4 bases from V and 4 bases from J, with 13 bases between. Germline V gene lookup returns CDR1 SNHLY and CDR2 FYNNEI. The CDR3 spans 14 residues. In nucleotides, the CDR3 is TGTGCCAGCAGTGTCGAGGATCCTATCTATGGCTACACCTTC. This sequence encodes CASSVEDPIYGYTF. Supplemented by reference TRBV2 and TRBJ1-2, the full variable domain reads EPEVTQTPSHQVTQMGQEVILRCVPISNHLYFYWYRQILGQKVEFLVSFYNNEISEKSEIFDDQFSVERPDGSNFTLKIRSTKLEDSAMYFCASSVEDPIYGYTFGSGTRLTVV.

This chain uses TRBV6-4 with TRBJ2-1, with 11 positions matching TRBD2. V lost 5 bases, J lost 2 bases, and 2 bases stayed unmatched. This CDR3 is built from 15 residues. Germline CDR1 and CDR2: MRHNA and SNTAGT. CDR3 in amino acids: CASSPGLAAYNEQFF. CDR3 coding DNA: TGTGCCAGCAGTCCGGGACTAGCGGCCTACAATGAGCAGTTCTTC.

CDR3 protein: CASSEAGLNTEAFF. The CDR3 bases are TGTGCCAGCAGTGAAGCGGGGTTGAACACTGAAGCTTTCTTT. This chain uses TRBV2 with TRBJ1-1; D is ambiguous. CDR1 and CDR2 (germline): SNHLY, FYNNEI. The CDR3 is 14 residues long. With 0 bases removed from V and 0 bases from J, the gap between germline ends came to 5 bases.

This chain's CDR3 is CASTQKGTYNEQFF. The CDR3 nucleotides read TGCGCCAGCACGCAGAAGGGGACTTACAATGAGCAGTTCTTC. V and J are TRBV10-2 and TRBJ2-1, with D possibly matching TRBD2 (6 bases). This CDR3 has 14 amino acids. From germline, CDR1 is WSHSY and CDR2 SAAADI. The V end was cut by 7 bases, the J end by 4 bases, with 14 bases between.

The DNA of the CDR3 is TGTGCCAGCAGCAAAGACACGGCCCAGAATTCACCCCTCCACTTT. Residues: CASSKDTAQNSPLHF. V is TRBV21-1 and J is TRBJ1-6. TRBV21-1 is designated a pseudogene. CDR3 length: 15 amino acids.

The CDR3 bases are TGTGCCAGCAGCTCCGGGGGCACTGAAGCTTTCTTT. This gives the protein CASSSGGTEAFF. The chain has TRBV6-6 and TRBJ1-1; D is possibly TRBD1 (5 bases). The CDR3 extends over 12 amino acids. With 6 bases removed from V and 4 bases from J, the gap between germline ends came to 9 bases. Germline V gene sequence: CDR1 MNHNY, CDR2 SVGAGI (reference sequence).

V and J are TRBV15 and TRBJ2-1; D unresolved. Trimming stripped 0 bases from V and 1 base from J, with 7 bases between. This CDR3 is built from 15 residues. CDR1 is LNHNV and CDR2 is YYDKDF in the germline V gene (reference sequence). Written as DNA, the CDR3 is TGTGCCACCAGCAGAGATATCAAGTCCTACAATGAGCAGTTCTTC. This codes for CATSRDIKSYNEQFF.